The T cell receptor beta chain under discussion was sequenced for a study of blood T cell repertoires in COVID-19 (dated by TCRdb to 2019 to 2021). Background for the entire study: Collaborator samples came from the United States, Italy and Spain and covered acute and convalescent phases of COVID-19. The prospective study material was composed of cDNA or gDNA derived from T cells, B-cell-depleted T cells, or PBMCs. The dataset comprised deeply sampled blood TCRbeta repertoires from subjects exposed to, actively infected with, or recovered from COVID-19. The repertoires were released in a freely available public database meant as a resource for research on the immune response to SARS-CoV-2. Samples came from the ongoing ImmuneRACE study (first 160 participants) plus 1,254 subjects from 6 global collaborators. Nearly every sample came with metadata listing a de-identified subject ID, COVID-19 status, age in years and sex. HLA class I and class II types, where available, came from metadata supplied by the sample provider rather than from assay-based typing.

The immunoSEQ Assay, a bias-controlled multiplex PCR, was used to amplify TCRbeta CDR3 regions from genomic DNA. The study's processing was this. The number of nucleated cells in each sample was estimated from the amplification of reference gene primers within the assay. To quantify the absolute abundance of each unique TCRbeta CDR3 rearrangement, sequence reads were collapsed and filtered. For each sample, productive Simpson clonality was calculated as the square root of Simpson's diversity index across productive rearrangements. TCRdb holds this immuneACCESS table with in-frame rearrangements only. Some clones are missing; in checked studies, unresolved V genes explain under half, and the rest has no known cause. The V and J calls and the clone size are those of that table, but D and trimming were determined from the DNA. In this sample the table shows approximately 440,000 clones, 90% of which occur a single time. Jointly, the top ten make up 0.6% of the sample.

The paper as a whole reports these results and caveats: How much clinical and demographic metadata was included differed by source and by participant, and the metadata was provided uncurated.

Of note for this clone: Its antigen target is currently unknown. No quality values exist for individual bases; no much larger clone is one base distant.

Enrolling through a virtual design, the prospective study's participants ranged in age from roughly 18 to 90 years and lived across roughly 23 United States geographic areas. In the prospective study, cohorts were assigned on the basis of participant-reported clinical history obtained from a screening survey and a study questionnaire. Recovered participants in ImmuneRACE Cohort 3 were defined as having two consecutive negative NP/OP PCR tests, clearance from a healthcare professional, or resolution of symptoms. Mobile phlebotomists in the prospective study collected whole blood, serum and a nasopharyngeal or oropharyngeal swab from every participant. Prospective study participants could optionally give additional blood draws and questionnaires over an approximately 2-month period. Before DNA extraction, prospective study blood samples were shipped either frozen or at room temperature. Including cysteine and phenylalanine, the CDR3 has 11 amino acids. Only the CDR3 part of the read is kept: 33 bases, read in frame from the first base. Trimming at the junction amounts to 7 bases on V and 4 bases on J, and the germline ends lie 7 bases apart. The germline V gene (reference sequence) gives CDR1 as LNHDA and CDR2 as SQIVND.

The chain is made from TRBV19 and TRBJ1-1; possibly the D gene is TRBD1, per 6 matching bases. The specimen was PBMCs or T cells enriched from blood (not recorded which). The clonotype was recovered from a man between 18 and 35 years old who had recovered from COVID-19. The sequenced DNA is TGTGCCAGTACACAGGGCACTGAAGCTTTCTTT. Its translation reads: CASTQGTEAFF.